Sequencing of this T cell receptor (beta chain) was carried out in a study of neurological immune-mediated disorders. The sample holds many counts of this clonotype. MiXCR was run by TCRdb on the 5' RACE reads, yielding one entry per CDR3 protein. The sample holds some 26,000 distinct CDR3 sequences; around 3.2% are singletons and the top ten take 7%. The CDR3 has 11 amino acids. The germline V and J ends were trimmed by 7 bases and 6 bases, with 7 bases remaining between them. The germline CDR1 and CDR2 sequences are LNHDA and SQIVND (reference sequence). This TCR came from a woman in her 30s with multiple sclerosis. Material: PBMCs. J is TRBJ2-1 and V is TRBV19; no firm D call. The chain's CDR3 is CASMSFNEQFF. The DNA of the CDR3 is TGTGCCAGTATGAGTTTCAATGAGCAGTTCTTC. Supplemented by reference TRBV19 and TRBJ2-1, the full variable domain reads DGGITQSPKYLFRKEGQNVTLSCEQNLNHDAMYWYRQDPGQGLRLIYYSQIVNDFQKGDIAEGYSVSREKKESFPLTVTSAQKNPTAFYLCASMSFNEQFFGPGTRLTVL.